These T cell receptor beta chains were read from a single sample in a study of early stage breast cancer tumors. Repertoires were generated with immunoSEQ multiplex PCR, while TCRdb's copy carries only in-frame clones and drops some. Of just under 30,000 clones listed, 84% were seen once; the top ten hold about 10%. The sequenced sample was blood. Every receptor here comes from a person in their fifties with breast cancer. Both conserved end residues are part of each CDR3. The D gene is left open where the match is weak.

d_gene | j_gene | v_gene | CDR3aa
TRBD2 | TRBJ2-7 | TRBV30 | CAWSSGRAYEQYF
NA | TRBJ1-2 | TRBV4-2 | CASSQEPGAGYGYTF
TRBD2 | TRBJ2-5 | TRBV6-5 | CASSPGGQGETQYF
NA | TRBJ1-1 | TRBV19 | CASSTQGLLRPEAFF
TRBD1 | TRBJ1-2 | TRBV6-5 | CASSSQGIHGYTF
NA | TRBJ2-7 | TRBV25-1 | CASSPASRYEQYF
TRBD2 | TRBJ2-7 | TRBV6-6 | CASSPLAALYEQYF
NA | TRBJ2-7 | TRBV28 | CASSLAGPYEQYF
NA | TRBJ2-7 | TRBV21-1 | CASSTYQGALGYEQYF
NA | TRBJ2-7 | TRBV28 | CASSLDPAVYEQYF
TRBD2 | TRBJ2-7 | TRBV5-4 | CASSGGVTGWEQYF
NA | TRBJ2-7 | TRBV5-4 | CASSFPGYEQYF
TRBD2 | TRBJ2-1 | TRBV2 | CASKGLAGDDEQFF
NA | TRBJ2-1 | TRBV15 | CATSKSLGGDNEQFF
TRBD2 | TRBJ2-5 | TRBV30 | CAWSAGLATQETQYF
NA | TRBJ2-2 | TRBV4-2 | CASSQDRFRDTGELFF
NA | TRBJ2-1 | TRBV6-6 | CASSYLAEYNEQFF